This T cell receptor beta chain was recorded in a study of shared clonotypes between healthy human individuals. Whole-study context: The donor group consisted of two women and a few men, aged 18 to 49.

TCRdb's table, derived via immunoSEQ multiplex PCR, lists solely in-frame clones and lacks some. Among under 1,100,000 clones listed, 70% to 80% were seen once. Germline CDR1 and CDR2: SGHTA and FQGNSA. The CDR3 runs 16 residues. The V end was cut by 4 bases, the J end by 0 bases, with 13 bases between. The rearrangement joins TRBV7-2 to TRBJ1-5, with D possibly being TRBD1 (5 bases). The sequenced material came from memory CD4+ T cells sorted from blood. Subset: CD45RA-negative fraction. This sequence was found in a young man in good health. The CDR3 spells CASSSRGGSSNQPQHF. The CDR3 DNA follows: TGTGCCAGCAGCTCCCGCGGGGGGTCTAGCAATCAGCCCCAGCATTTT.